This section outlines one T cell receptor (beta chain) sequence together with its context. Its target is unknown. The protocol was immunoSEQ multiplex PCR, while the TCRdb copy is restricted to in-frame clones and leaves out a portion. Of about 88,000 clones in the sample, roughly 92% were seen once. The entry originates in a study of graft-versus-host responses after intestinal transplantation. Germline V gene lookup returns CDR1 KGHSH and CDR2 LQKENI. The trim removed 5 bases at V and 4 bases at J, leaving 3 bases unmatched. The CDR3 spans 13 residues. The clonotype originates from a human donor who received an intestinal transplant. Here the sequenced sample was unstimulated CD4+ T cells sorted from spleen or lymph node cells, taken before intestinal transplant. The rearrangement joins TRBV18 to TRBJ1-1; 8 bases fit TRBD1. DNA for the CDR3: TGTGCCAGCTCAACAACAGGGGGCACTGAAGCTTTCTTT. It encodes CASSTTGGTEAFF.